A selection of T cell receptor beta chains follows, all from one sample in a study of cytomegalovirus exposure and HLA in healthy donors. This table comes from immunoSEQ multiplex PCR, and its TCRdb copy is limited to in-frame clones, with some not included. The repertoire holds fewer than 150,000 clones, with roughly four fifths as singletons. The sequenced sample was PBMCs. These receptors all come from a woman between 45 and 60 years old in good health and CMV-seronegative. Both conserved end residues are part of each CDR3. A D gene is named only where the DNA matches it firmly. Size is omitted from some rows. Given values are once, few, many or a class for expanded clones.

v_call	j_call	d_call	clone_size	cdr3_nt	cdr3_aa
TRBV11-2	TRBJ2-7	-	-	TGTGCCAGCAGCTTAGACAGGGTTGGCGAGCAGTACTTC	CASSLDRVGEQYF
TRBV7-2	TRBJ1-4	-	-	TGTGCCAGCAGCTTATCCACAACTAATGAAAAACTGTTTTTT	CASSLSTTNEKLFF
TRBV27	TRBJ1-5	TRBD1	-	TGTGCCAGCAGCCTGACAGGGGGTGGAAATCAGCCCCAGCATTTT	CASSLTGGGNQPQHF
TRBV28	TRBJ1-1	-	-	TGTGCCAGCAGTTTGTGGCAGGGTGGGACTGAAGCTTTCTTT	CASSLWQGGTEAFF
TRBV5-1	TRBJ2-5	-	many	TGCGCCAGCAGCTTGGGAGGGGGGGCTGATGAGACCCAGTACTTC	CASSLGGGADETQYF
TRBV5-5	TRBJ1-1	-	-	TGTGCCAGCAGCTATATGACGGGGATTATGAACACTGAAGCTTTCTTT	CASSYMTGIMNTEAFF
TRBV7-9	TRBJ1-1	-	-	TGTGCCAGCAATGCGGTGAACACTGAAGCTTTCTTT	CASNAVNTEAFF
TRBV7-7	TRBJ1-5	-	-	TGTGCTAGCAGCTTAGGGGTCGGGCAGCCCCAGCATTTT	CASSLGVGQPQHF
TRBV11-2	TRBJ1-5	-	-	TGTGCCAGCAGCTTAGGGGCAGGGGTGGGACAGCCCCAGCATTTT	CASSLGAGVGQPQHF
TRBV28	TRBJ2-3	TRBD2	-	TGTGCCAGCAGTTTAACTCGGCTTATAGCGGGGGGCACAGATACGCAGTATTTT	CASSLTRLIAGGTDTQYF
TRBV6-6	TRBJ2-1	TRBD1	-	TGTGCCAGCAGACTACCGGGACAGGGCAACAATGAGCAGTTCTTC	CASRLPGQGNNEQFF
TRBV7-9	TRBJ1-6	-	-	TGTGCCAGCAGCTTAGCCCGGACAGATAATTCACCCCTCCACTTT	CASSLARTDNSPLHF
TRBV25-1	TRBJ2-5	-	-	TGTGCCAGCAGTGAACAGGGACACTCGAAGGAAGAGACCCAGTACTTC	CASSEQGHSKEETQYF
TRBV18	TRBJ2-3	TRBD2	few	TGTGCCAGCTCAACTAGCGGGGGTGGCACAGATACGCAGTATTTT	CASSTSGGGTDTQYF
TRBV7-8	TRBJ2-7	-	-	TGTGCCAGCAGCTTAGGGCAGCTTAGGGGCGAGCAGTACTTC	CASSLGQLRGEQYF
TRBV5-1	TRBJ2-5	-	-	TGCGCCAGCAGCTTGGGGCAGGGCGATTTCGAGACCCAGTACTTC	CASSLGQGDFETQYF
TRBV6-1	TRBJ2-1	-	-	TGTGCCAGCAGTGCATGGCAGTACAATGAGCAGTTCTTC	CASSAWQYNEQFF
TRBV13	TRBJ2-6	TRBD1	-	TGTGCCAGCAGCTTAGACAGGGGATACTCTGGGGCCAACGTCCTGACTTTC	CASSLDRGYSGANVLTF
TRBV25-1	TRBJ1-5	-	few	TGTGCCAGCAGTGGCCCACTCAATCAGCCCCAGCATTTT	CASSGPLNQPQHF
TRBV9	TRBJ1-1	-	-	TGTGCCAGCAGCGTAGCCCCCCGACAGGTCATGAACACTGAAGCTTTCTTT	CASSVAPRQVMNTEAFF
TRBV5-1	TRBJ2-1	TRBD1	few	TGCGCCAGCAGCTTGGCCCTCGGGACAGGGGGCAGTGAGCAGTTCTTC	CASSLALGTGGSEQFF
TRBV18	TRBJ2-1	-	-	TGTGCCAGCTCACCACGGGCCCTCAATGAGCAGTTCTTC	CASSPRALNEQFF
TRBV5-8	TRBJ2-7	-	-	TGTGCCAGCAGCCTTTACTACGAGCAGTACTTC	CASSLYYEQYF
TRBV27	TRBJ2-3	-	-	TGTGCCAGCAGTTTTTTTTTGACAGGTGGCACAGATACGCAGTATTTT	CASSFFLTGGTDTQYF
TRBV19	TRBJ1-4	TRBD1	-	TGTGCCAGTAGTATACAGGGGGCTAATGAAAAACTGTTTTTT	CASSIQGANEKLFF
TRBV6-5	TRBJ2-3	TRBD2	few	TGTGCCAGCAGCCCTCGACTAGCGGGCACAGATACGCAGTATTTT	CASSPRLAGTDTQYF
TRBV19	TRBJ2-3	TRBD2	-	TGTGCCAGTAGTACAGCTAGCGGGTCACCAGATACGCAGTATTTT	CASSTASGSPDTQYF
TRBV4-2	TRBJ1-1	TRBD1	few	TGTGCCAGCAGCCGCGGACAGGGGGACTTGAACACTGAAGCTTTCTTT	CASSRGQGDLNTEAFF
TRBV29-1	TRBJ2-1	-	few	TGCAGCGCCGTCGGCTACAATGAGCAGTTCTTC	CSAVGYNEQFF
TRBV28	TRBJ1-5	TRBD1	once	TGTGCCAGTGGACAGGGCAATAGCAATCAGCCCCAGCATTTT	CASGQGNSNQPQHF
TRBV28	TRBJ1-5	-	-	TGTGCCAGCAGTTTTAGCAGGGTCTGGAGCAATCAGCCCCAGCATTTT	CASSFSRVWSNQPQHF
TRBV5-8	TRBJ1-2	TRBD1	-	TGTGCCAGCAGCTTGACACAGGGGCCCTATGGCTACACCTTC	CASSLTQGPYGYTF
TRBV5-1	TRBJ2-7	TRBD1	-	TGCGCCAGCAGCCAGGACAGGGGACTCTACGAGCAGTACTTC	CASSQDRGLYEQYF
TRBV10-3	TRBJ2-5	TRBD2	-	TGTGCCAGCGGTACGGGGGGGGAGACCCAGTACTTC	CASGTGGETQYF
TRBV28	TRBJ2-7	-	once	TGTGCCAGCAGTTTAATCCACGGGGGTTCGTTGGACTACGAGCAGTACTTC	CASSLIHGGSLDYEQYF
TRBV9	TRBJ1-1	-	-	TGTGCCAGCAGCGTAGCACCGCGGCGTAAGGCTTTCTTT	CASSVAPRRKAFF
TRBV6-1	TRBJ2-7	-	-	TGTGCCAGCAGTGAAGGGCAGGGTGCCTACGAGCAGTACTTC	CASSEGQGAYEQYF
TRBV10-3	TRBJ1-1	-	-	TGTGCCATCAGCGTGAACACTGAAGCTTTCTTT	CAISVNTEAFF
TRBV19	TRBJ2-6	TRBD1	-	TGTGCCAGTAGTATGCGGAATCCTGGACAGGGGGCGCCCGGGGCCAACGTCCTGACTTTC	CASSMRNPGQGAPGANVLTF
TRBV19	TRBJ2-5	TRBD1	-	TGTGCCAGTAGTATACAGGGGGCTGGAGAGACCCAGTACTTC	CASSIQGAGETQYF